Each of the 3 T cell receptor beta chains below was sequenced from the same sample in a study of blood T cell repertoires in COVID-19. Clones were sequenced by immunoSEQ multiplex PCR, and TCRdb holds only the in-frame ones, with some missing. Of around 250,000 clones in the sample, 85% were seen once. Material: peripheral blood. Receptors were obtained from a man aged 50-59 years with active or convalescent COVID-19.

The rearrangement uses TRBV29-1 and TRBJ1-2; weak D call: TRBD1 (5 bases). Trimming removed 3 bases from V and 8 bases from J, with 10 bases in between. Germline assignment: CDR1 SQVTM and CDR2 ANQGSEA. CDR3 length: 11 residues. CDR3 sequence reads: CSVEGGKGYTF. The CDR3 nucleotides are TGCAGCGTTGAGGGGGGGAAGGGCTACACCTTC.

The rearrangement uses TRBV7-9 and TRBJ2-7; a weak D match, TRBD1 (6 bases). The ends were cut back, 4 bases at V and 2 bases at J, with 18 bases in the middle. This CDR3 comprises 16 residues. Germline CDR1 is SEHNR and CDR2 is FQNEAQ (reference sequence). In DNA, the CDR3 is TGTGCCAGCAGCTCAGGGATAGGACAGCCTGCCTACGAGCAGTACTTC. Translated: CASSSGIGQPAYEQYF.

The chain combines TRBV12-5 with TRBJ2-1; 7 positions agree with TRBD2. V lost 0 bases, J lost 4 bases, and 6 bases stayed unmatched. The length of the CDR3 is 16 residues. CDR1 and CDR2 from the germline V gene are LGHNT and FRNRAP. The CDR3 region is CASGLVLASGYNEQFF. The CDR3 bases are TGTGCTAGTGGTTTGGTACTCGCTAGCGGATACAATGAGCAGTTCTTC.